This record concerns one T cell receptor beta chain sequence. This clonotype was seen only a few times. Its antigen is still unknown. Base qualities were left out, and no much larger clone turns up one base away. Library method: PCR. Instrument on record: Illumina HiSeq 2500. TCR library preparation used molecular barcoding, with unique molecular identifiers applied to normalize quantification of the TCRbeta repertoire. The public reads were reanalyzed by TCRdb: fastp trimming at Q25, MiXCR alignment, in-frame beta chains only. All rows with the same CDR3 protein become a single entry with the most common DNA and genes. The sample yields roughly 250,000 distinct CDR3 sequences; 7.5% to 9.5% were counted once. The top ten clonotypes cover 6% to 7% of the sample. CDR3 length: 14 amino acids, cysteine to phenylalanine. Left in the record is the CDR3 DNA by itself, 42 bases read in frame from the first base.

These data originate in a study of T-cell reconstitution after alpha-beta-depleted transplantation in children (dated by TCRdb to 2016 to 2017). At the level of the whole study: Using TCR repertoire profiling, the study followed T-cell immune reconstitution in a quantitative way in children after TCRalphabeta/CD19-depleted allogeneic hematopoietic cell transplantation. What the study reported, not specific to this receptor: Hyperexpanded clone frequencies declined over subsequent months; after one year, T-cell counts and TCRbeta diversity were mostly attributed to newly produced T cells. The apparently early alphabetaT-cell count recovery about two months after transplant was reportedly dependent on only several hundred rapidly expanded clones derived from non-depleted graft cells. In some patients, the high TCRbeta diversity seen at day 60 was put down to recipient T cells and intrathymic progenitors that had survived conditioning.

What this sample's treatment or condition label stands for: allogeneic hematopoietic cell transplantation with graft depleted of TCRalphabeta T cells and CD19 B cells. The transplant recipients were children given TCRalphabeta/CD19-depleted allogeneic hematopoietic cell grafts. This material consisted of PBMCs, mostly from graft donor cells, taken 180 days after TCRalphabeta/CD19-depleted stem cell transplant. This clonotype originated in a male patient younger than 18 who had a stem cell transplant for acute lymphoblastic leukemia, so the T cells may come from the graft donor. The rearranged segments are TRBV21-1 and TRBJ2-7; TRBD2, the table's D call, lacks a check against the DNA. TRBV21-1 is designated a pseudogene. The CDR3 reads as follows: CASSRVAGPYEQYF. The base sequence is TGTGCCAGCAGCAGAGTAGCGGGGCCTTACGAGCAGTACTTC.